Below, 21 T cell receptor beta chains from the same sample are listed, as sequenced in a study of neoadjuvant anti-PD-1 for oral cavity cancer. Indicated time point: after neoadjuvant nivolumab, at surgical resection. Only in-frame clones appear in the TCRdb table, and some are missing; sequencing was by immunoSEQ multiplex PCR. The table includes about 37,000 clones, about 36% detected once. Sequenced material: tumor tissue, taken after nivolumab (anti-PD-1) treatment. These receptors originate from a person between 35 and 79 years old with oral cavity squamous cell carcinoma.

This clone turned up a few times. This chain joins TRBV6-5 and TRBJ1-1; D gene unclear. This CDR3 has 13 residues. Per the germline V gene, CDR1 is MNHEY and CDR2 is SVGAGI. The germline V and J ends were trimmed by 6 bases and 1 base, with 9 bases remaining between them. The CDR3 spells CASRLNWNTEAFF. Here the CDR3 DNA reads TGTGCCAGCAGGCTAAACTGGAACACTGAAGCTTTCTTT.

This clone appeared many times. The chain links TRBV5-5 to TRBJ2-7, with 7 bases identical to TRBD1. V lost 4 bases, J lost 2 bases, and 12 bases stayed unmatched. Germline CDR1 and CDR2: SGHKS and YYEKEE (reference sequence). There are 16 residues in the CDR3. The DNA of the CDR3 is TGTGCCAGCAGCCCAACCGGACAGGACAATGCCTACGAGCAGTACTTC. Amino acid sequence: CASSPTGQDNAYEQYF.

The sample holds many counts of this clone. This chain joins TRBV5-1 and TRBJ2-4; 12 nucleotides agree with TRBD1. Trimming cost V 0 bases and J 7 bases; bases outside gene matches: 8. The germline CDR1 and CDR2 sequences are SGHRS and YFSETQ. The CDR3 contains 17 residues. CDR3 loop: CASSLGYSGQGANIQYF. The CDR3 DNA is TGCGCCAGCAGCTTGGGTTATTCGGGACAGGGGGCGAACATTCAGTACTTC.

The chain links TRBV7-3 to TRBJ1-2; weak D call: TRBD1 (5 bases). CDR1 and CDR2 (germline): SGHTA, FQGTGA. The CDR3 spans 15 residues. V lost 5 bases and J lost 3, with 16 bases in between. The CDR3, as DNA: TGTGCCAGCAGCCCCCGGGGGGGAATAGACTATGGCTACACCTTC. The encoded protein is CASSPRGGIDYGYTF.

A few counts support this clone. The CDR3 protein is CASSPSHEQFF. CDR3 in DNA: TGTGCCAGCAGTCCTAGCCATGAGCAGTTCTTC. This sequence joins TRBV6-5 and TRBJ2-1; tentative D call: TRBD2 (5 bases). Germline CDR1 and CDR2: MNHEY and SVGAGI. CDR3 size: 11 residues. The ends were cut back, 5 bases at V and 8 bases at J, with 7 bases in the middle.

DNA for the CDR3: TGTGGACTGGGACGCTCTGGGGCCAACGTCCTGACTTTC. Amino acids: CGLGRSGANVLTF. The V call is TRBV30, the J call TRBJ2-6; perhaps D is TRBD1 or TRBD2 (5 bases each). Germline V CDR1 and CDR2: GTSNPN, SVGIG (reference sequence). The CDR3 totals 13 residues. The full variable domain, its missing parts supplied by reference TRBV30 and TRBJ2-6, is SQTIHQWPATLVQPVGSPLSLECTVEGTSNPNLYWYRQAAGRGLQLLFYSVGIGQISSEVPQNLSASRPQDRQFILSSKKLLLSDSGFYLCGLGRSGANVLTFGAGSRLTVL.

This clone was counted only a few times. The chain employs TRBV30 and TRBJ2-5; D is unresolved. The germline CDR1 and CDR2 sequences are GTSNPN and SVGIG (reference sequence). The CDR3 runs 9 residues. The V end lost 7 bases, the J end lost 3 bases, and 3 bases lay between the germline ends. The chain's CDR3 is CAFEETQYF. The CDR3 DNA reads as TGTGCCTTTGAAGAGACCCAGTACTTC.

This chain links TRBV2 with TRBJ2-7; D not resolved. The CDR3 runs to 11 residues. CDR1 and CDR2 (germline): SNHLY, FYNNEI. Deletions cut 5 bases from V and 5 bases from J, with 7 bases between. In nucleotides, the CDR3 is TGTGCCAGCAGTTACAAGGACGAGCAGTACTTC. Amino acid sequence: CASSYKDEQYF.

This clone has only a few counts. The chain employs TRBV9 and TRBJ2-1; weak D call: TRBD2 (6 bases). Germline CDR1 SGDLS, CDR2 YYNGEE. The V gene lost 3 bases and the J gene lost 4 bases, with 14 bases spanning the gap. The CDR3 totals 15 residues. The CDR3 reads CASSAAGWPYNEQFF. Written as DNA, the CDR3 is TGTGCCAGCAGCGCGGCGGGGTGGCCGTACAATGAGCAGTTCTTC.

This clone was found many times. The chain has TRBV15 and TRBJ2-5; TRBD1 aligns across 9 bases. The CDR3 has 13 residues. V gave up 9 bases and J gave up 5 bases; unmatched junction bases: 7. The germline V gene encodes CDR1 LNHNV and CDR2 YYDKDF (reference sequence). The CDR3 loop reads CATGTGGAETQYF. DNA for the CDR3: TGTGCCACGGGAACAGGGGGCGCTGAGACCCAGTACTTC. Based on the CDR3 plus reference TRBV15 and TRBJ2-5, the full variable domain is DAMVIQNPRYQVTQFGKPVTLSCSQTLNHNVMYWYQQKSSQAPKLLFHYYDKDFNNEADTPDNFQSRRPNTSFCFLDIRSPGLGDTAMYLCATGTGGAETQYFGPGTRLLVL.

The chain uses TRBV7-9 and TRBJ2-2; 8 nucleotides match TRBD1. With 7 bases clipped from V and 2 bases from J, the junction kept 9 bases outside the gene matches. CDR1 is SEHNR, CDR2 FQNEAQ, per germline (reference sequence). The CDR3 length is 16 residues. The DNA of the CDR3 is TGTGCCAGCACACCGCAGGGGGCGCTTAACACCGGGGAGCTGTTTTTT. Translation gives CASTPQGALNTGELFF.

This clone was seen ten or more times. The chain links TRBV10-3 to TRBJ1-6, with no clear D. V was clipped by 6 bases and J by 9 bases, with 18 bases between them. Germline V CDR1 and CDR2: ENHRY, SYGVKD. The CDR3 runs to 15 residues. The CDR3 loop is CAIRDQRAEASPLHF. The DNA for the CDR3 is TGTGCCATCAGGGACCAGAGGGCCGAGGCTTCACCCCTCCACTTT.

In its sample, this clone was seen a few times. The J gene is TRBJ2-7, the V gene TRBV15; D remains unclear. This CDR3 contains 14 residues. Looked up from germline, CDR1 is LNHNV and CDR2 is YYDKDF (reference sequence). Trimming stripped 0 bases from V and 2 bases from J, with 8 bases between. The CDR3 loop reads CATSRDRGPYEQYF. CDR3 coding DNA: TGTGCCACCAGCAGAGATCGTGGCCCCTACGAGCAGTACTTC.

In this sample, this clone turned up once. This chain joins TRBV4-1 and TRBJ2-7; weak D call: TRBD2 (5 bases). This CDR3 comprises 17 residues. Between the trimmed V and J ends, which lost 0 bases and 2 bases, there was a span of 17 bases. Germline V CDR1 and CDR2: MGHRA, YSYEKL. CDR3 bases: TGCGCCAGCAGCCAAGATCTGGGTATCGCGGGTACCTACGAGCAGTACTTC. Its translation is CASSQDLGIAGTYEQYF.

In nucleotides, the CDR3 is TGTGCCAGCAGCTCCGGGCCCCCGAACACTGAAGCTTTCTTT. Its translation is CASSSGPPNTEAFF. The genes are TRBV7-3 and TRBJ1-1; D is ambiguous. V was clipped by 4 bases and J by 1 base, with 10 bases between them. Germline V CDR1 and CDR2: SGHTA, FQGTGA. The CDR3 has 14 amino acids.

This clone was recorded at least ten times. The gene calls are TRBV10-3 and TRBJ2-7; no reliable D call. CDR1 and CDR2 (germline): ENHRY, SYGVKD. The CDR3 extends over 12 amino acids. The V gene lost 4 bases and the J gene lost 3 bases, with 7 bases spanning the gap. The CDR3 region has the DNA TGTGCCATCAGTGGTCTGGTCTACGAGCAGTACTTC. It encodes CAISGLVYEQYF.

This clone has ten or more counts. V is TRBV4-1 and J is TRBJ2-2; 11 bases fit TRBD1. CDR1 and CDR2 from the germline V gene are MGHRA and YSYEKL. There are 16 residues in the CDR3. J was trimmed by 6 bases and V by 3 bases; bases with no gene match: 6. This chain's CDR3 is CASSQTGQGVPGELFF. In DNA, the CDR3 is TGCGCCAGCAGCCAGACGGGACAGGGGGTTCCCGGGGAGCTGTTTTTT.

This chain connects TRBV6-1 to TRBJ2-1, with D hard to call. V gave up 4 bases and J gave up 5 bases, with 6 bases separating them. Germline CDR1 MNHNS, CDR2 SASEGT. The CDR3 has 12 amino acids. Here the CDR3 DNA reads TGTGCCAGCAGTGTTATAGACAATGAGCAGTTCTTC. This gives the protein CASSVIDNEQFF.

This clone was found a few times. This chain joins TRBV29-1 and TRBJ2-7; the D gene is possibly TRBD1 (7 bases). This CDR3 region has 14 residues. Germline loops: CDR1 SQVTM, CDR2 ANQGSEA. With 6 bases removed from V and 5 bases from J, the gap between germline ends came to 20 bases. The DNA for the CDR3 is TGCAGCGTGACTAGACAGGGAGGCTTTGACGAGCAGTACTTC. This translates into CSVTRQGGFDEQYF.

The chain employs TRBV9 and TRBJ2-5; D might be TRBD1 (5 bases). The CDR3 consists of 16 residues. Germline assignment: CDR1 SGDLS and CDR2 YYNGEE. Trimming shortened V by 1 base and J by 5 bases, and 18 bases separated the two germline ends. The chain's CDR3 is CASSVTQAGWAETQYF. The CDR3 nucleotides read TGTGCCAGCAGCGTAACTCAGGCAGGGTGGGCGGAGACCCAGTACTTC.

This clone was seen a few times. The chain has TRBV27 and TRBJ2-7, with 10 nucleotides matching TRBD1. Germline V lookup: CDR1 MNHEY, CDR2 SMNVEV (reference sequence). This CDR3 region has 13 residues. V shed 7 bases and J 1 base; nucleotides not matched to a gene: 1. The CDR3 DNA reads TGTGCCAGCATGGGACAGGGGTCCTACGAGCAGTACTTC. Its translation: CASMGQGSYEQYF.